This T cell receptor beta chain was captured in a study of blood T cell repertoires in COVID-19. The ends were cut back, 7 bases at V and 8 bases at J, with 18 bases in the middle. From germline, CDR1 is MDHEN and CDR2 SYDVKM. This CDR3 is 14 amino acids long. Using immunoSEQ multiplex PCR, the repertoire was profiled, and TCRdb retains in-frame clones only, with some absent. The table includes tens of thousands of clones, about 90% detected once. The sequenced sample consisted of peripheral blood. The chain combines TRBV28 with TRBJ2-1; D is unclear. The sequence was collected from a man aged 50 or older with active or convalescent COVID-19. CDR3 nucleotide sequence: TGTGCCAGCAATTCTAGACTCGGCGTCCATGAGCAGTTCTTC. Its protein product is CASNSRLGVHEQFF.